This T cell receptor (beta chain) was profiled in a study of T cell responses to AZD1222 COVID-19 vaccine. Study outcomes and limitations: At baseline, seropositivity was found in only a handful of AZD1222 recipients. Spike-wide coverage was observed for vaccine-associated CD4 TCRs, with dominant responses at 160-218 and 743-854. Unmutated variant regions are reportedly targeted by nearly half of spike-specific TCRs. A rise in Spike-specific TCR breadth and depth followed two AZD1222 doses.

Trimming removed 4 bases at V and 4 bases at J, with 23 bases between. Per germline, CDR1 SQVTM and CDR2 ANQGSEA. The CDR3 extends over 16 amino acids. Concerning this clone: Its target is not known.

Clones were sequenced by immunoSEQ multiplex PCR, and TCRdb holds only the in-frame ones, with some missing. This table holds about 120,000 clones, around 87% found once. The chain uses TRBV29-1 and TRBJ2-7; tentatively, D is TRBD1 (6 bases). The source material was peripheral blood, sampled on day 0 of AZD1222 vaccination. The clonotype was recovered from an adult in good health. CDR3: CSVVFQGNSGRYEQYF. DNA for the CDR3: TGCAGCGTTGTTTTCCAGGGGAATTCGGGAAGGTACGAGCAGTACTTC.